This TCR beta chain was retrieved from a study of blood T cell repertoires in COVID-19. Study-level background: Sample material is recorded as cDNA or gDNA derived from T cells, B-cell-depleted T cells, or PBMCs.

Everyone who took part was roughly 18 to 95 years old, and they came from fewer than 25 US areas. For recovered donors of Cohort 3, there were two negative PCRs, clearance, or symptom resolution. The trim removed 5 bases at V and 6 bases at J, leaving 5 bases unmatched. CDR3 length equals 15 residues. Germline CDR1 is SGHNT and CDR2 is YENEEA. Measured with immunoSEQ multiplex PCR; TCRdb has only the in-frame clones, and not every one. The profile shows 250,000 to 350,000 clones, roughly 85% of them singletons. The clonotype comes from a woman between 50 and 59 years old who had recovered from COVID-19. The gene calls are TRBV11-3 and TRBJ2-1, with 12 nucleotides matching TRBD2. Sequenced input: PBMCs or T cells enriched from blood (not recorded which). The CDR3: CASSPRTSGTNEQFF. CDR3 sequence (DNA): TGTGCCAGCAGCCCCCGGACTAGCGGGACCAATGAGCAGTTCTTC. The variable domain in full, with the rest retrieved from reference TRBV11-3 and TRBJ2-1, is EAGVVQSPRYKIIEKKQPVAFWCNPISGHNTLYWYLQNLGQGPELLIRYENEEAVDDSQLPKDRFSAERLKGVDSTLKIQPAELGDSAVYLCASSPRTSGTNEQFFGPGTRLTVL.